These 21 T cell receptor beta chains were all obtained from the same sample, sequenced in a study of shared clonotypes between healthy human individuals. Selected positively for CCR7 and CD45RO-negative, naive CD8 cells excluded terminally differentiated effector memory CD45RA+ cells. Repertoires were generated with immunoSEQ multiplex PCR, while TCRdb's copy carries only in-frame clones and drops some. In the table there are about 2.1 million clones, just over 90% of which are singletons. The specimen was naive CD8+ T cells from PBMCs. The receptors were gathered from a man aged 18 to 29 in good health. Some clones in this sample may be carry-over from other donors' samples.

The rearrangement links TRBV28 to TRBJ2-3; 7 bases align to TRBD1. Germline values: CDR1 MDHEN, CDR2 SYDVKM. The CDR3 has 19 amino acids. The ends lost 1 base at V and 2 bases at J; junction bases unmatched: 15. The chain's CDR3 is CASSLSHRQGPAYTDTQYF. The DNA for the CDR3 is TGTGCCAGCAGTTTATCCCATCGACAGGGTCCAGCGTACACAGATACGCAGTATTTT.

The rearrangement uses TRBV11-2 and TRBJ2-7; 8 bases map to TRBD2. This CDR3 contains 15 residues. J lost 2 bases, V lost 5 bases, and 8 bases had no gene match. Germline lookup yields CDR1 SGHAT and CDR2 FQNNGV. The CDR3 region has the DNA TGTGCCAGCAGCCTCGAGTCGGGAGGGACCTACGAGCAGTACTTC. This gives the protein CASSLESGGTYEQYF. Complete variable domain (other parts from reference TRBV11-2 and TRBJ2-7): EAGVAQSPRYKIIEKRQSVAFWCNPISGHATLYWYQQILGQGPKLLIQFQNNGVVDDSQLPKDRFSAERLKGVDSTLKIQPAKLEDSAVYLCASSLESGGTYEQYFGPGTRLTVT.

CDR3 nucleotides: TGTGCCAGCAGTTTATTTGGGCAGGGGGAGACCCAGTACTTC. Translation: CASSLFGQGETQYF. The chain combines TRBV27 with TRBJ2-5; D is perhaps TRBD1 (6 bases). This CDR3 is 14 amino acids long. The V gene lost 1 base and the J gene lost 5 bases, with 11 bases spanning the gap. The V gene's germline CDR1 is MNHEY and CDR2 SMNVEV (reference sequence).

This clone has a single count. Additional DNA sequences in this sample encode the identical CDR3. The gene calls are TRBV27 and TRBJ2-7; the D is unclear. Trimming took off 5 bases at V and 0 bases at J, with 8 bases between the two ends. Per the germline V gene, CDR1 is MNHEY and CDR2 is SMNVEV (reference sequence). This CDR3 contains 13 residues. The CDR3 here is CASSLSTSYEQYF. CDR3 nucleotide sequence: TGTGCCAGCAGTCTGTCCACCTCCTACGAGCAGTACTTC.

The chain employs TRBV6-5 and TRBJ2-1; D gene uncertain. Germline CDR1 is MNHEY and CDR2 is SVGAGI. Trimming took 11 bases from V and 6 from J, leaving 14 bases between them. This CDR3 is 12 amino acids long. CDR3 coding DNA: TGTGCCTCTGTGGGCTCATCCAATGAGCAGTTCTTC. This codes for CASVGSSNEQFF.

The CDR3 here is CATRVGGATNTEAFF. DNA of the CDR3: TGTGCCACCAGGGTGGGGGGGGCGACGAACACTGAAGCTTTCTTT. The chain uses TRBV27 and TRBJ1-1, with D possibly being TRBD1 (6 bases). Germline V gene sequence: CDR1 MNHEY, CDR2 SMNVEV (reference sequence). The V gene lost 10 bases and the J gene lost 1 base, with 19 bases spanning the gap. The CDR3 consists of 15 residues.

J is TRBJ2-1 and V is TRBV27, with D possibly TRBD2 on 5 matching bases. CDR1 and CDR2 (germline): MNHEY, SMNVEV (reference sequence). The V and J ends lost 10 bases and 0 bases respectively, with 13 bases between them. The CDR3 has 14 residues. CDR3: CATSLRDSYNEQFF. The CDR3 DNA sequence: TGTGCCACCTCACTCCGGGACTCCTACAATGAGCAGTTCTTC.

Comment on this clone: This sample also contains other DNA sequences that code for the same CDR3. The CDR3 DNA sequence: TGTGCCAGCACCCCGGGACTAGCGGGAGGCTACGAGCAGTACTTC. Protein: CASTPGLAGGYEQYF. The chain employs TRBV27 and TRBJ2-7; 15 nucleotides agree with TRBD2. Germline V gene lookup returns CDR1 MNHEY and CDR2 SMNVEV (reference sequence). The CDR3 extends over 15 amino acids. The trim removed 7 bases at V and 3 bases at J, leaving 4 bases unmatched.

This sequence joins TRBV2 and TRBJ2-7, with 7 bases fitting TRBD1. The CDR3 is 15 amino acids. From germline, CDR1 is SNHLY and CDR2 FYNNEI. V lost 5 bases to trimming and J lost 3 bases; unmatched junction nucleotides: 10. CDR3 sequence: CASSQERGQNYEQYF. The CDR3 DNA reads as TGTGCCAGCAGTCAAGAAAGGGGACAGAACTACGAGCAGTACTTC.

This chain uses TRBV27 with TRBJ2-2; possibly TRBD1 or TRBD2 for D (5 bases each). CDR3 length equals 17 residues. In germline, CDR1 is MNHEY, CDR2 SMNVEV (reference sequence). Trimming cost V 5 bases and J 6 bases, with 22 bases left between them. The CDR3 loop is CASSPSYGDRTPGELFF. The CDR3 DNA reads as TGTGCCAGCAGTCCTAGTTATGGGGACCGGACCCCCGGGGAGCTGTTTTTT.

The chain has TRBV7-2 and TRBJ2-3; 9 positions match TRBD2. After removal of 3 bases from V and 0 bases from J, the junction contained 7 bases not matched to a gene. The CDR3 length is 17 residues. In germline, CDR1 is SGHTA, CDR2 FQGNSA. CDR3 coding DNA: TGTGCCAGCAGCTTCCCCGGCGGGAGGGTTAGCACAGATACGCAGTATTTT. Its translation: CASSFPGGRVSTDTQYF.

This clone was seen once. The chain couples TRBV6-1 to TRBJ2-5; 7 bases agree with TRBD1. The J call may not be correct, given that the DNA end is closer to TRBJ2-7. In germline, CDR1 is MNHNS, CDR2 SASEGT. The CDR3 loop spans 16 amino acids. The CDR3 sequence is CASSEAWGQSLYEQYF. In DNA form, the CDR3 reads TGTGCCAGCAGTGAAGCGTGGGGACAGTCCCTCTACGAGCAGTACTTC.

This sequence joins TRBV28 and TRBJ2-1; 10 nucleotides align to TRBD2. The CDR3 loop spans 16 amino acids. Germline V gene data show CDR1 as MDHEN and CDR2 as SYDVKM. J gave up 8 bases and V 2 bases, and 9 bases lay outside the gene matches. The CDR3 protein is CASSLLPSGSGDEQFF. The CDR3 nucleotides read TGTGCCAGCAGTTTACTCCCTAGCGGGAGCGGGGATGAGCAGTTCTTC.

This clone was picked up one time. V is TRBV10-3 and J is TRBJ1-2; maybe TRBD1 (6 bases). V was clipped by 3 bases and J by 3 bases, with 20 bases between them. CDR1 is ENHRY and CDR2 is SYGVKD in the germline V gene. The CDR3 is 17 residues long. DNA for the CDR3: TGTGCCATCAGTGAAAGACAGGTTTCGGGTTTTGACTATGGCTACACCTTC. It codes for CAISERQVSGFDYGYTF.

The chain has TRBV29-1 and TRBJ2-1; TRBD1 aligns across 7 bases. Germline CDR1 is SQVTM and CDR2 is ANQGSEA. The CDR3 runs 14 residues. Trimming at V came to 5 bases and at J to 0 bases, leaving 4 bases not matched to a gene. The chain's CDR3 is CSVRGQSSYNEQFF. The CDR3 nucleotides are TGCAGCGTTAGGGGACAGTCCTCCTACAATGAGCAGTTCTTC.

In DNA form, the CDR3 reads TGTGCCAGCAGCCCCGAGCGGGAGCGATACAATGAGCAGTTCTTC. Its translation is CASSPERERYNEQFF. The chain combines TRBV7-6 with TRBJ2-1, with 8 bases identical to TRBD2. The CDR3 has 15 residues. The ends lost 5 bases at V and 4 bases at J; junction bases unmatched: 7. CDR1 is SGHVS and CDR2 is FNYEAQ in the germline V gene.

The V gene is TRBV7-8, the J gene TRBJ1-5, with D uncertain. V dropped 1 base and J dropped 3 bases, with 16 bases sitting between them. The germline gives CDR1 SGHVS, CDR2 FQNEAQ. The CDR3 is 17 amino acids. The DNA for the CDR3 is TGTGCCAGCAGCTTAGTGTCTGTCTCCGGGGACAATCAGCCCCAGCATTTT. Translation gives CASSLVSVSGDNQPQHF.

The chain has TRBV5-1 and TRBJ1-1, with D unclear. This CDR3 is 15 amino acids long. CDR1 and CDR2 (germline): SGHRS, YFSETQ. The V end was cut by 0 bases, the J end by 0 bases, with 9 bases between. The CDR3 DNA reads as TGCGCCAGCAGCTTGGATCCGGGCTTGAACACTGAAGCTTTCTTT. Protein: CASSLDPGLNTEAFF.

The chain carries TRBV6-5 and TRBJ2-1; perhaps D is TRBD1 or TRBD2 (5 bases each). The CDR3 loop spans 12 amino acids. The germline V gene encodes CDR1 MNHEY and CDR2 SVGAGI. The V gene lost 6 bases and the J gene lost 8 bases, with 11 bases spanning the gap. CDR3 amino acids: CASRGDPYEQFF. CDR3 nucleotides: TGTGCCAGCAGGGGGGACCCCTATGAGCAGTTCTTC.

The CDR3 bases are TGTGCCAGTGGGCTAGCGGGAGCCATCAATGAGCAGTTCTTC. Translating gives CASGLAGAINEQFF. V usage is TRBV19 and J usage is TRBJ2-1, with 10 bases identical to TRBD2. CDR3 length: 14 amino acids. CDR1 and CDR2 from the germline V gene are LNHDA and SQIVND (reference sequence). V lost 8 bases to trimming and J lost 6 bases; unmatched junction nucleotides: 7.

The chain employs TRBV30 and TRBJ2-5; D uncertain. CDR1 is GTSNPN and CDR2 is SVGIG in the germline V gene (reference sequence). The CDR3 consists of 13 residues. With 2 bases removed from V and 5 bases from J, the gap between germline ends came to 12 bases. CDR3 DNA sequence: TGTGCCTGGAGTTTGGTCGAAAGGGAGACCCAGTACTTC. Translating it yields CAWSLVERETQYF.